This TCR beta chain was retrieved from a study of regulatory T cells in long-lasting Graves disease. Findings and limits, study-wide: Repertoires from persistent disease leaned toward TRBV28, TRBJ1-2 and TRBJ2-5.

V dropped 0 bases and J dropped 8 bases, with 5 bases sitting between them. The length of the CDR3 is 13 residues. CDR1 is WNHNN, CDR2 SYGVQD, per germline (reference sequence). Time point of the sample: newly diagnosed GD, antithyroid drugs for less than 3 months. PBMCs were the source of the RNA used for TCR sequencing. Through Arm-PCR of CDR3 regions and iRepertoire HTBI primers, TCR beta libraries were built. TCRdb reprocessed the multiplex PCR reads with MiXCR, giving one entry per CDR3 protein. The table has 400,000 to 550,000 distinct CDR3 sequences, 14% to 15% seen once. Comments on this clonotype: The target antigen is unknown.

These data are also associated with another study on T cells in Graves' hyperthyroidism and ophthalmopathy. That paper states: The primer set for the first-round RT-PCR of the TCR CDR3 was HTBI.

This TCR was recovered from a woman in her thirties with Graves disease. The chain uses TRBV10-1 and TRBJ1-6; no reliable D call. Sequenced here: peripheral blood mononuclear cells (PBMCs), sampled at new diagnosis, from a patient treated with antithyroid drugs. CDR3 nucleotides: TGCGCCAGCAGTGAGTCGCCCCATTCACCCCTCCACTTT. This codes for CASSESPHSPLHF.